The clone carrying this T cell receptor beta chain was counted a single time. This record comes from a study of cytomegalovirus exposure and HLA in healthy donors. About the research overall: Researchers previously reported finding roughly 120 million unique TCR beta sequences from 170 million or so T cells.

Per the germline V gene, CDR1 is SNHLY and CDR2 is FYNNEI. V was clipped by 7 bases and J by 5 bases, with 13 bases between them. The CDR3 sequence is 13 residues long. The primer mix had 60 Vbeta and 13 Jbeta primers. Original methodology: Unique TCR beta chains totaled some 80 million in a later count, with roughly 11 million of them shared. The method was immunoSEQ multiplex PCR; TCRdb's version includes in-frame clones alone and lacks a portion of them. D and trimming were read from the DNA, whereas the V and J calls and clone size are those reported in that table. Counted here are more than 80,000 clones, about 85% occurring once; the ten biggest clones make up roughly 3.8%.

The sequenced material came from PBMCs. The source of this sequence is a female donor in good health and CMV-seropositive. The chain carries TRBV2 and TRBJ2-3, with a possible D match to TRBD2 (7 bases). DNA for the CDR3: TGTGCCAGCACGGCGGGGGCGGGAGATACGCAGTATTTT. Translation gives CASTAGAGDTQYF. Full variable domain (rest looked up from reference TRBV2 and TRBJ2-3): EPEVTQTPSHQVTQMGQEVILRCVPISNHLYFYWYRQILGQKVEFLVSFYNNEISEKSEIFDDQFSVERPDGSNFTLKIRSTKLEDSAMYFCASTAGAGDTQYFGPGTRLTVL.